The 11 T cell receptor beta chains below all came from one sample that was sequenced in a study of shared T cell receptors in the human thymus. The method was immunoSEQ multiplex PCR; TCRdb's version includes in-frame clones alone and lacks a portion of them. The sample consists of under 450,000 clones, about 95% of them appearing once. The material sequenced was thymocytes. Receptor source: a human donor.

The chain recombines TRBV27 with TRBJ1-1; TRBD1 matches 7 bases. J lost 1 base, V lost 6 bases, and 11 bases had no gene match. The CDR3 is 16 amino acids. The germline V gene has CDR1 MNHEY and CDR2 SMNVEV (reference sequence). The CDR3 region is CASRPRTGTENTEAFF. CDR3 sequence (DNA): TGTGCCAGCAGACCCCGCACCGGGACAGAGAACACTGAAGCTTTCTTT.

In this sample, this clone turned up once. V is TRBV27 and J is TRBJ2-7; D perhaps matches TRBD1 (5 bases). The CDR3 covers 15 residues. V lost 1 base and J lost 3, with 13 bases in between. Germline V gives CDR1 MNHEY, CDR2 SMNVEV (reference sequence). CDR3: CASSLLTETHYEQYF. In nucleotides, the CDR3 is TGTGCCAGCAGTTTATTGACAGAAACTCACTACGAGCAGTACTTC.

The chain couples TRBV19 to TRBJ2-1; D is perhaps TRBD2 (5 bases). V was clipped by 1 base and J by 0 bases, with 13 bases between them. Germline V gene lookup returns CDR1 LNHDA and CDR2 SQIVND (reference sequence). CDR3 length: 17 amino acids. CDR3 nucleotides: TGTGCCAGTAGTATAGGGCGTAGCGTGCACTCCTACAATGAGCAGTTCTTC. Translation: CASSIGRSVHSYNEQFF.

This clone has only a few counts. The chain recombines TRBV7-9 with TRBJ2-1; 11 nucleotides match TRBD2. The CDR3 spans 16 residues. V lost 6 bases and J lost 2; bases outside the gene matches: 6. Germline loops: CDR1 SEHNR, CDR2 FQNEAQ (reference sequence). CDR3 sequence (DNA): TGTGCCAGCAGGCCCCTAGCGGGAGGCCCCTACAATGAGCAGTTCTTC. It codes for CASRPLAGGPYNEQFF.

The chain recombines TRBV29-1 with TRBJ2-7; 10 bases are shared with TRBD2. The CDR3 is made up of 19 amino acids. The ends lost 5 bases at V and 0 bases at J; junction bases unmatched: 19. Germline V gene data show CDR1 as SQVTM and CDR2 as ANQGSEA. CDR3 bases: TGCAGCGTTCTGTCGTACCCCCGGGGGACTAGCGATAGCTCCTACGAGCAGTACTTC. Protein: CSVLSYPRGTSDSSYEQYF.

V gene TRBV27 combines with J gene TRBJ1-2; D is unclear. This CDR3 is built from 12 residues. Germline V gene sequence: CDR1 MNHEY, CDR2 SMNVEV (reference sequence). V was pared by 5 bases and J by 5 bases, with 9 bases between. The DNA of the CDR3 is TGTGCCAGCAGTAATTGGCCTTATGGCTACACCTTC. Translating gives CASSNWPYGYTF.

The chain carries TRBV2 and TRBJ2-7; TRBD1 matches 7 bases. V trimming: 3 bases; J trimming: 0 bases; junction bases outside the gene matches: 11. CDR3 size: 17 residues. The germline V gene has CDR1 SNHLY and CDR2 FYNNEI. This CDR3 is CASSDLDYWDSSYEQYF. CDR3 DNA sequence: TGTGCCAGCAGTGACCTGGATTACTGGGACAGCTCCTACGAGCAGTACTTC.

J is TRBJ1-2 and V is TRBV7-9; 8 bases line up with TRBD1. Germline V gene sequence: CDR1 SEHNR, CDR2 FQNEAQ (reference sequence). Trimming cost V 1 base and J 8 bases; bases outside gene matches: 6. The CDR3 sequence is 14 residues long. Here the CDR3 DNA reads TGTGCCAGCAGCTTAGTCAGGGGGCTGGAGGGCTACACCTTC. Amino acid sequence: CASSLVRGLEGYTF.

J is TRBJ2-5 and V is TRBV2; 16 nucleotides match TRBD2. The CDR3 covers 16 residues. In germline, CDR1 is SNHLY, CDR2 FYNNEI. The V and J ends lost 6 bases and 1 base, in that order; junction bases with no gene match: 2. As DNA, the CDR3 is TGTGCCAGCAGAGGGACTAGCGGGAGGGTCCAAGAGACCCAGTACTTC. This translates into CASRGTSGRVQETQYF. The whole variable domain, filled in from reference TRBV2 and TRBJ2-5, reads EPEVTQTPSHQVTQMGQEVILRCVPISNHLYFYWYRQILGQKVEFLVSFYNNEISEKSEIFDDQFSVERPDGSNFTLKIRSTKLEDSAMYFCASRGTSGRVQETQYFGPGTRLLVL.

The chain carries TRBV7-9 and TRBJ1-1; perhaps TRBD1 as D (6 bases). The ends were cut back, 3 bases at V and 1 base at J, with 12 bases in the middle. CDR3 length equals 15 residues. CDR1 is SEHNR and CDR2 is FQNEAQ in the germline V gene (reference sequence). CDR3 sequence: CASSFPGVENTEAFF. DNA for the CDR3: TGTGCCAGCAGCTTCCCAGGGGTGGAGAACACTGAAGCTTTCTTT.

The V gene is TRBV4-1, the J gene TRBJ2-3, with D possibly TRBD1 on 5 matching bases. The CDR3 consists of 17 residues. Per the germline V gene, CDR1 is MGHRA and CDR2 is YSYEKL. The V gene lost 1 base and the J gene lost 1 base, with 15 bases spanning the gap. Here the CDR3 DNA reads TGCGCCAGCAGCCAAGGGCCCCTGGGGCGAGGCACAGATACGCAGTATTTT. Translated, it gives CASSQGPLGRGTDTQYF.